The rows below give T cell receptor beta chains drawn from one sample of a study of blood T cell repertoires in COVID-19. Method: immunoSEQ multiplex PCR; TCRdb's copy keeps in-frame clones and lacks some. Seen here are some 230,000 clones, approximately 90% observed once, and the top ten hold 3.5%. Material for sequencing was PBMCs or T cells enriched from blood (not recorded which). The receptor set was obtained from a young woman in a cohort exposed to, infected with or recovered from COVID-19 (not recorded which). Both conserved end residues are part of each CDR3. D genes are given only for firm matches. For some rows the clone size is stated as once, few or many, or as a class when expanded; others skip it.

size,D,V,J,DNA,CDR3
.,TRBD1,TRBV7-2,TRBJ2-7,TGTGCCAGCAGCTTGGACCGCTCGGGACAGGGCTACGAGCAGTACTTC,CASSLDRSGQGYEQYF
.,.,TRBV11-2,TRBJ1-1,TGTGCCAGCAGTTCAGGTGTGAACACTGAAGCTTTCTTT,CASSSGVNTEAFF
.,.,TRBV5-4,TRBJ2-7,TGTGCCAGCAGCCACCGGGACACAAACTACGAGCAGTACTTC,CASSHRDTNYEQYF
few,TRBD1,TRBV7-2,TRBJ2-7,TGTGCCAGCAGCGAAGGGACAGGGGGAACCTACGAGCAGTACTTC,CASSEGTGGTYEQYF
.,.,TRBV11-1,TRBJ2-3,TGTGCCAGCAGCTTAGGAGGGGGTAGGGCCACAGATACGCAGTATTTT,CASSLGGGRATDTQYF
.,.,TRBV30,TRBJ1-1,TGTGCCTGGGGAGACATTATCATGAACACTGAAGCTTTCTTT,CAWGDIIMNTEAFF
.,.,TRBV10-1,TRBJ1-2,TGCGCCAGCAGTGATTTCGGGGTTGGCTACACCTTC,CASSDFGVGYTF
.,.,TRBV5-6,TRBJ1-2,TGTGCCAGCAGCTTCGCCAATCAGAACTATGGCTACACCTTC,CASSFANQNYGYTF
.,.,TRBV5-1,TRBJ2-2,TGCGCCAGCAGCTCCGTGGTACTCAACACCGGGGAGCTGTTTTTT,CASSSVVLNTGELFF
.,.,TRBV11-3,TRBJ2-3,TGTGCCAGCAGCTCGGGGAGCGACACAGATACGCAGTATTTT,CASSSGSDTDTQYF
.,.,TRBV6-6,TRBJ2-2,TGTGCCAGCAGCCAATCCGGACAGATATACACCGGGGAGCTGTTTTTT,CASSQSGQIYTGELFF
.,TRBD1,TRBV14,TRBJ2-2,TGTGCCAGCAGCCAGCTAGCAGGGGGCCCCGGGGAGCTGTTTTTT,CASSQLAGGPGELFF
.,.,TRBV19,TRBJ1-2,TGTGCCAGTAGTGACTCAGGGTGGTTCTACACCTTC,CASSDSGWFYTF
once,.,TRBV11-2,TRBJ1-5,TGTGCCAGCAGCCCAGGTAGAGCCTCAGGGGTCACCAATCAGCCCCAGCATTTT,CASSPGRASGVTNQPQHF
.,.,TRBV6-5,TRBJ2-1,TGTGCCAGCAAGGGATTTGCGGGCAACTACAATGAGCAGTTCTTC,CASKGFAGNYNEQFF
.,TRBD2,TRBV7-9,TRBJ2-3,TGTGCCAGCAGTCTAGGGACTAGAACAGATACGCAGTATTTT,CASSLGTRTDTQYF
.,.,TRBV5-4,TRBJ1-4,TGTGCCAGCAGCCGCGGGGGCTTAAATGAAAAACTGTTTTTT,CASSRGGLNEKLFF
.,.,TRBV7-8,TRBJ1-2,TGTGCCAGCAGCTTAGCGCGAGTACAGCTCCGCGGGGACTATGGCTACACCTTC,CASSLARVQLRGDYGYTF
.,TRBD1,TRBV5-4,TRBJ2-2,TGTGCCAGCAGTATACAGGGGTGGACCGGGGAGCTGTTTTTT,CASSIQGWTGELFF
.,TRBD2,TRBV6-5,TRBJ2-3,TGTGCCAGCAAAGATAGACTAGCGTTCCCAGATACGCAGTATTTT,CASKDRLAFPDTQYF
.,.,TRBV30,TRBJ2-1,TGTGCCTGGACCAGGAACTCCTACAATGAGCAGTTCTTC,CAWTRNSYNEQFF
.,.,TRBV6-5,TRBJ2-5,TGTGCCAGCAATCCGTCGGAGCGAGAGACCCAGTACTTC,CASNPSERETQYF
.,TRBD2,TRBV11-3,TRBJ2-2,TGTGCCAGCAGCTCCGGTTTGAGCCTAGCGGGAGACACCGGGGAGCTGTTTTTT,CASSSGLSLAGDTGELFF
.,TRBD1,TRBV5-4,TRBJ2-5,TGTGCCAGCAGACGGACCGGGACAGGGTTTGAAGAGACCCAGTACTTC,CASRRTGTGFEETQYF
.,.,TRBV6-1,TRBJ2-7,TGTGCCAGCAGTGAAGCGGGGGGTAGCTCCTACGAGCAGTACTTC,CASSEAGGSSYEQYF
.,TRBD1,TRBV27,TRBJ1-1,TGTGCCAGTCAGGGGGCGGGAGACACTGAAGCTTTCTTT,CASQGAGDTEAFF
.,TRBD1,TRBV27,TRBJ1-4,TGTGCCAGCTCGGGGACAGGGGGCAATGAAAAACTGTTTTTT,CASSGTGGNEKLFF
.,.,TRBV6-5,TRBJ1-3,TGTGCCAGCCTTACTGGAAACACCATATATTTT,CASLTGNTIYF
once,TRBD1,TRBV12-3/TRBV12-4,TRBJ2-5,TGTGCCAGCAGCACAGACAGGGGGGGGACCCAGTACTTC,CASSTDRGGTQYF
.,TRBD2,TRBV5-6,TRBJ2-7,TGTGCCAGCAGCTTGGATGAGGGAGGGCCCGAAAAGTACTTC,CASSLDEGGPEKYF
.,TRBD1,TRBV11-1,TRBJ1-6,TGTGCCAGCAGCCTCACGAGGGGGCCGGGTTCACCCCTCCACTTT,CASSLTRGPGSPLHF
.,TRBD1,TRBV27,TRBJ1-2,TGTGCCAGCAGTAACGGACAGGACTATGGCTACACCTTC,CASSNGQDYGYTF
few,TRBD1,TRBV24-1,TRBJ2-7,TGTGCCACCAGCCATACGGGACAGGGGTGGAACGAGCAGTACTTC,CATSHTGQGWNEQYF
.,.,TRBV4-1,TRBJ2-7,TGCGCCAGCAGCCTCCGGGGATCCTACGAGCAGTACTTC,CASSLRGSYEQYF
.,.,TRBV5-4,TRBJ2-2,TGTGCCAGCAGCACTAAGAACACCGGGGAGCTGTTTTTT,CASSTKNTGELFF